This T cell receptor beta chain was documented in a study of beta chain features in type 1 diabetes. As regards this clone: Its antigen is currently unknown. An end of the junction differs from the germline gene, which may be a read error.

The whole isolated RNA underwent reverse transcription, so sequencing captured expressed TCRB transcripts. Only in-frame clones appear in the TCRdb table, and some are missing; sequencing was by immunoSEQ multiplex PCR. The top ten clones hold about 0.028% of a sample with 250,000 or so clones, around 21% of them seen once. This CDR3 comprises 13 residues. Germline CDR1 and CDR2: SGHVS and FQNEAQ. Study-level points and caveats: In all four CD4+ subsets, TCRB CDR3 length was significantly, moderately reduced in type 1 diabetes. Shorter templates might be favored by PCR, and equally so in patients and in controls.

Sequencing was performed on naive CD4+ T cells from blood. The TCR was taken from a woman aged 40 to 49 with type 1 diabetes. This rearrangement joins TRBV7-8 to TRBJ2-6, with D hard to call. The CDR3, as DNA: TGTGCCAGCGGCGGATCTGGTGCCAACGTCCTGACTTTC. Protein product: CASGGSGANVLTF.